The rows below give T cell receptor beta chains drawn from one sample of a study of blood T cell repertoires in COVID-19. Repertoires were generated with immunoSEQ multiplex PCR, while TCRdb's copy carries only in-frame clones and drops some. The table lists some 150,000 clones, 75% to 85% of them singletons. Sequencing was done on a sample of peripheral blood. These receptors all stem from a man aged 60-69 years with active or convalescent COVID-19. The CDR3 runs from the conserved cysteine through the conserved F or W. The order of the fields is J gene, clone size, D gene, V gene, CDR3 DNA, CDR3 protein. A D gene is named only where the DNA matches it firmly. Size is omitted from some rows. Given values are once, few, many or a class for expanded clones.

j_call: TRBJ1-1
clone_size: -
d_call: -
v_call: TRBV7-2
cdr3_nt: TGTGCCAGCAGCCGGACTTACAAGACTGAAGCTTTCTTT
cdr3_aa: CASSRTYKTEAFF

j_call: TRBJ2-7
clone_size: -
d_call: TRBD2
v_call: TRBV25-1
cdr3_nt: TGTGCCAGCAGTGAAGGTAATAGCGGGAGTAAGCAGTACTTC
cdr3_aa: CASSEGNSGSKQYF

j_call: TRBJ1-4
clone_size: -
d_call: TRBD1
v_call: TRBV5-1
cdr3_nt: TGCGCCAGCAGCCTTCCCGGGACAGCTAATGAAAAACTGTTTTTT
cdr3_aa: CASSLPGTANEKLFF

j_call: TRBJ2-7
clone_size: few
d_call: -
v_call: TRBV29-1
cdr3_nt: TGCAGCGCTTTAGACAGGCGTAACTACGAGCAGTACTTC
cdr3_aa: CSALDRRNYEQYF

j_call: TRBJ2-4
clone_size: -
d_call: -
v_call: TRBV28
cdr3_nt: TGTGCCAGCAGTTTTATCCCAAGGGGCAAAAACATTCAGTACTTC
cdr3_aa: CASSFIPRGKNIQYF

j_call: TRBJ2-7
clone_size: -
d_call: TRBD2
v_call: TRBV18
cdr3_nt: TGTGCCAGCTCACCCGAGCGGGGGGGGAACGAGCAGTACTTC
cdr3_aa: CASSPERGGNEQYF

j_call: TRBJ2-2
clone_size: -
d_call: TRBD2
v_call: TRBV6-2/TRBV6-3
cdr3_nt: TGTGCCAGCAGTTCGGGGGCGGGAGGTTTCACCGGGGAGCTGTTTTTT
cdr3_aa: CASSSGAGGFTGELFF

j_call: TRBJ1-5
clone_size: -
d_call: TRBD1
v_call: TRBV28
cdr3_nt: TGTGCCAGCAGTCCAGGGGGTCGGGATAGCAATCAGCCCCAGCATTTT
cdr3_aa: CASSPGGRDSNQPQHF

j_call: TRBJ2-7
clone_size: -
d_call: TRBD2
v_call: TRBV6-2/TRBV6-3
cdr3_nt: TGTGCCAGCAGCATTAGCGGGAGCTACGAGCAGTACTTC
cdr3_aa: CASSISGSYEQYF

j_call: TRBJ1-5
clone_size: -
d_call: -
v_call: TRBV12-3/TRBV12-4
cdr3_nt: TGTGCCAGCAGGGGGACAATGGGTCAGCCCCAGCATTTT
cdr3_aa: CASRGTMGQPQHF

j_call: TRBJ1-3
clone_size: -
d_call: -
v_call: TRBV11-2
cdr3_nt: TGTGCCAGCAGCTCAGGACAGCCTGGAAACACCATATATTTT
cdr3_aa: CASSSGQPGNTIYF

j_call: TRBJ1-2
clone_size: few
d_call: -
v_call: TRBV12-5
cdr3_nt: TGTGCTAGTGCGGGGGGGCGCGACTATGGCTACACCTTC
cdr3_aa: CASAGGRDYGYTF

j_call: TRBJ2-5
clone_size: -
d_call: TRBD1
v_call: TRBV19
cdr3_nt: TGTGCCAGTAGGAAACAGGGGGCCGGGGAGACCCAGTACTTC
cdr3_aa: CASRKQGAGETQYF

j_call: TRBJ2-3
clone_size: -
d_call: TRBD2
v_call: TRBV5-6
cdr3_nt: TGTGCCAGCAGCTTGGCGACTAGCAGAATCACAGATACGCAGTATTTT
cdr3_aa: CASSLATSRITDTQYF

j_call: TRBJ1-2
clone_size: -
d_call: TRBD1
v_call: TRBV28
cdr3_nt: TGTGCCAGCAGTAATTATGGCCCTTCGGGACAGAGCTATGGCTACACCTTC
cdr3_aa: CASSNYGPSGQSYGYTF

j_call: TRBJ1-5
clone_size: -
d_call: TRBD1
v_call: TRBV6-5
cdr3_nt: TGTGCCAGCAGCCCGACAGGGCGGATTCAGCCCCAGCATTTT
cdr3_aa: CASSPTGRIQPQHF

j_call: TRBJ2-3
clone_size: -
d_call: TRBD2
v_call: TRBV28
cdr3_nt: TGTGCCAGCAGCCGGGGACTAGCGGGAGGGACGGATACGCAGTATTTT
cdr3_aa: CASSRGLAGGTDTQYF

j_call: TRBJ2-7
clone_size: -
d_call: -
v_call: TRBV30
cdr3_nt: TGTGCCTGGAATCTAGTTTCCTACGAGCAGTACTTC
cdr3_aa: CAWNLVSYEQYF

j_call: TRBJ2-7
clone_size: once
d_call: TRBD2
v_call: TRBV9
cdr3_nt: TGTGCCAGCAGCACCACGGCTCCACTAGCGGGAGAAGCCTACGAGCAGTACTTC
cdr3_aa: CASSTTAPLAGEAYEQYF

j_call: TRBJ2-1
clone_size: -
d_call: TRBD1
v_call: TRBV5-1
cdr3_nt: TGCGCCAGCAGCCCCGGGACAGGGGTATACAATGAGCAGTTCTTC
cdr3_aa: CASSPGTGVYNEQFF

j_call: TRBJ1-3
clone_size: -
d_call: -
v_call: TRBV18
cdr3_nt: TGTGCCAGCTCAACGAAAGACAGGCTCGAAAACACCATATATTTT
cdr3_aa: CASSTKDRLENTIYF

j_call: TRBJ2-7
clone_size: -
d_call: -
v_call: TRBV5-1
cdr3_nt: TGCGCCAGCAGCTTGAAGGGGGGGACCTCCTACGAGCAGTACTTC
cdr3_aa: CASSLKGGTSYEQYF

j_call: TRBJ2-2
clone_size: -
d_call: TRBD2
v_call: TRBV6-2/TRBV6-3
cdr3_nt: TGTGCCAGCAGTTACTCTGCGGGAGGCAGCACCGGGGAGCTGTTTTTT
cdr3_aa: CASSYSAGGSTGELFF

j_call: TRBJ2-7
clone_size: once
d_call: -
v_call: TRBV7-6
cdr3_nt: TGTGCCAGCAGCCCGGAGAGGCAGAACGGCCCGGGGGAGCAGTACTTC
cdr3_aa: CASSPERQNGPGEQYF

j_call: TRBJ2-1
clone_size: -
d_call: TRBD1
v_call: TRBV19
cdr3_nt: TGTGCCAGTACCAAGGACAGGACTGAGCAGTTCTTC
cdr3_aa: CASTKDRTEQFF

j_call: TRBJ2-1
clone_size: -
d_call: TRBD2
v_call: TRBV5-1
cdr3_nt: TGCGCCAGCAGCCCTATAACGGGAGGGCCGAGAGAGCAGTTCTTC
cdr3_aa: CASSPITGGPREQFF

j_call: TRBJ1-2
clone_size: -
d_call: -
v_call: TRBV7-2
cdr3_nt: TGTGCCAGCAGCCAAATTAGGGAGGCTGGCTACACCTTC
cdr3_aa: CASSQIREAGYTF

j_call: TRBJ2-5
clone_size: -
d_call: -
v_call: TRBV28
cdr3_nt: TGTGCCAGCAGTGTCCAATACCGGGTTGAGACCCAGTACTTC
cdr3_aa: CASSVQYRVETQYF

j_call: TRBJ2-5
clone_size: -
d_call: -
v_call: TRBV6-5
cdr3_nt: TGTGCCAGCAGTCCCTCCGCGGGCAGCCAAGAGACCCAGTACTTC
cdr3_aa: CASSPSAGSQETQYF

j_call: TRBJ2-1
clone_size: -
d_call: TRBD2
v_call: TRBV14
cdr3_nt: TGTGCCAGCAGCCAGGCGGGACTAGCGGGGGAGCAGTTCTTC
cdr3_aa: CASSQAGLAGEQFF

j_call: TRBJ2-5
clone_size: -
d_call: TRBD2
v_call: TRBV24-1
cdr3_nt: TGTGCCACCAGTGATATACTAGCGGGAGAGACCCAGTACTTC
cdr3_aa: CATSDILAGETQYF